These T cell receptor beta chains were read from a single sample in a study of cytotoxic CD8 clonotypes in ibrutinib-treated CLL. Produced via immunoSEQ multiplex PCR; TCRdb's table is partial and in-frame only. This table holds more than 200,000 clones, around 70% found once. Source: PBMCs, taken after 24 months of ibrutinib treatment. Source of these receptors: a human donor with chronic lymphocytic leukemia. CDR3s include the opening cysteine and the closing phenylalanine or tryptophan. A D gene is named only where the DNA matches it firmly. Clone size is stated in some rows and not others, as once, few, many or a class when expanded.

j_gene,d_gene,abundance,v_gene,CDR3nt,CDR3aa
TRBJ1-1,.,.,TRBV6-6,TGTGCCAGCAGCCTACGGACACAAACCAACACTGAAGCTTTCTTT,CASSLRTQTNTEAFF
TRBJ2-2,TRBD2,once,TRBV6-5,TGTGCCAGCAGTTACTCAAAGGGACTAACCACCGGGGAGCTGTTTTTT,CASSYSKGLTTGELFF
TRBJ1-2,.,.,TRBV5-8,TGTGCCAGCAGCTTGGGAGAGCACTATGGCTACACCTTC,CASSLGEHYGYTF
TRBJ1-4,.,once,TRBV25-1,TGTGCCAGCAGACACGTAGCGACGGAGGAACTGTTTTTT,CASRHVATEELFF
TRBJ1-3,.,.,TRBV18,TGTGCCAGCTCCCGGTCCGGGGGCTCTGGAAACACCATATATTTT,CASSRSGGSGNTIYF
TRBJ2-1,TRBD2,.,TRBV2,TGTGCCAGCAGTGAAGCGGGACTAGCGGACGAGGAGCAGTTCTTC,CASSEAGLADEEQFF
TRBJ2-7,TRBD2,.,TRBV29-1,TGCAGCGTTGATTGGCGGGGGGGGTCCTACGAGCAGTACTTC,CSVDWRGGSYEQYF
TRBJ1-1,.,.,TRBV6-4,TGTGCCAACCGCCCAGTGAATGAAGCTTTCTTT,CANRPVNEAFF
TRBJ1-1,.,once,TRBV6-5,TGTGCCAGCAGTTCGTCGATGAACACTGAAGCTTTCTTT,CASSSSMNTEAFF
TRBJ2-7,TRBD2,.,TRBV9,TGTGCCAGCAGCGGCGTAGCGGGGGCTAGGGAGCAGTACTTC,CASSGVAGAREQYF
TRBJ2-7,TRBD2,once,TRBV28,TGTGCCAGCACTCCGGGACTAGCGGGACAACCCATCTTTTCCTACGAGCAGTACTTC,CASTPGLAGQPIFSYEQYF
TRBJ2-5,.,.,TRBV29-1,TGCAGCGGTGCCCAGGGGCAAGAGACCCAGTACTTC,CSGAQGQETQYF
TRBJ2-7,.,.,TRBV11-2,TGTGCCAGCAGCTTAGTTAGGACTAACTACTACGAGCAGTACTTC,CASSLVRTNYYEQYF
TRBJ1-1,.,few,TRBV6-5,TGTGCCAGCAGTTACCAACACCTAGACCTGAACACTGAAGCTTTCTTT,CASSYQHLDLNTEAFF
TRBJ2-7,.,.,TRBV6-5,TGTGCCAGCAGTTACATGGTCGGGGGCCACGAGCAGTACTTC,CASSYMVGGHEQYF
TRBJ2-7,.,.,TRBV6-1,TGTGCCAGCAGGTCTACAGCCTACGAGCAGTACTTC,CASRSTAYEQYF
TRBJ1-2,TRBD1,once,TRBV6-1,TGTGCCAGCAGTGAAGGGGACAGGGAGGGCCCCTATGGCTACACCTTC,CASSEGDREGPYGYTF
TRBJ2-7,.,.,TRBV28,TGTGCCAGCAGTTTATGGGAAGGGGGGCCAGGTTCCCGCGAGCAGTACTTC,CASSLWEGGPGSREQYF
TRBJ2-5,.,.,TRBV29-1,TGCAGCGTTGAATCTACTCGGTACCAAGAGACCCAGTACTTC,CSVESTRYQETQYF
TRBJ2-7,.,.,TRBV19,TGTGCCAGTAGTAACCCTCCGACTTGGGGATTCTACGAGCAGTACTTC,CASSNPPTWGFYEQYF
TRBJ2-7,.,.,TRBV29-1,TGCAGCGTTAAGGGTAGGGGTCTCTACGAGCAGTACTTC,CSVKGRGLYEQYF
TRBJ1-6,.,.,TRBV28,TGTGCCAGCAGGGGGCGACTATTAAGCCCCCTCCACTTT,CASRGRLLSPLHF
TRBJ1-3,.,once,TRBV29-1,TGCAGCGTTGTCGTAGGTTCTGGAAACACCATATATTTT,CSVVVGSGNTIYF
TRBJ2-1,.,.,TRBV9,TGTGCCAGCAGCGCTGGCGGGATGTTGGGCAATGAGCAGTTCTTC,CASSAGGMLGNEQFF
TRBJ2-2,.,.,TRBV7-3,TGTGCCAGCAGCCTCGCGGTAGCAAGTTCCGGGGAGCTGTTTTTT,CASSLAVASSGELFF
TRBJ2-1,.,.,TRBV13,TGTGCCAGCAGCTTGTGGTTTGGGGGGAACAATGAGCAGTTCTTC,CASSLWFGGNNEQFF
TRBJ2-7,.,.,TRBV14,TGTGCCAGCAGCCCCTACGCGATCGAGCAGTACTTC,CASSPYAIEQYF